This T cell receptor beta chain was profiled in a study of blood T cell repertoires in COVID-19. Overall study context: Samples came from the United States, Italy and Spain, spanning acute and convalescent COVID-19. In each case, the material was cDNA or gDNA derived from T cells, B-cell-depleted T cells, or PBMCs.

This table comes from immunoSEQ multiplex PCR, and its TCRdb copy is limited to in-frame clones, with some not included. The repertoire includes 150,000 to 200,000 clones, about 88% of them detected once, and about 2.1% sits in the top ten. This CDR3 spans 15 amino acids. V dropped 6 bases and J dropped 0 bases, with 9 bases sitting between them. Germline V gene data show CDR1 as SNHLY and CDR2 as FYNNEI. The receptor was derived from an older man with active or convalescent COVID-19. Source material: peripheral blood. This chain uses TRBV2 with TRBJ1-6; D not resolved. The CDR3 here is CASRATSSYNSPLHF. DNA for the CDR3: TGTGCCAGCAGGGCCACAAGCTCCTATAATTCACCCCTCCACTTT.